A selection of T cell receptor beta chains follows, all from one sample in a study of blood T cell dynamics during melanoma immunotherapy. Some clones are missing from TCRdb's copy, which holds only in-frame ones; the method was immunoSEQ multiplex PCR. The sample contains 10,000 to 15,000 clones, roughly 84% of which appear only once. The specimen was blood, collected from a patient treated with checkpoint blockade. Receptor source: a human donor with melanoma. CDR3s include the opening cysteine and the closing phenylalanine or tryptophan. Each record gives: clone size, V gene, J gene, CDR3 length, D gene, CDR3 protein, CDR3 DNA. A D gene is named only where the DNA matches it firmly. Some rows have no size entry. The others give once, few or many, or a class for an expanded clone.

>.|TRBV7-9|TRBJ1-6|15|TRBD1
CASSPRTGLNSPLHF
TGTGCCAGCAGCCCAAGGACAGGTCTAAATTCACCCCTCCACTTT
>.|TRBV6-1|TRBJ2-7|13|.
CASSESGAYEQYF
TGTGCCAGCAGTGAGTCAGGTGCCTACGAGCAGTACTTC
>.|TRBV30|TRBJ1-6|13|.
CRHTEGLNSPLHF
TGCCGGCACACCGAGGGCCTTAATTCACCCCTCCACTTT
>.|TRBV21-1|TRBJ2-5|21|.
CASSTNNTGTSGLEATETQYF
TGTGCCAGCAGCACCAACAATACCGGGACTAGCGGTTTAGAGGCGACGGAGACCCAGTACTTC
>.|TRBV5-1|TRBJ2-5|17|.
CASSRRGGTESQETQYF
TGCGCCAGCAGCCGGAGGGGGGGAACGGAATCTCAAGAGACCCAGTACTTC
>few|TRBV9|TRBJ2-1|13|.
CASSVMGGNEQFF
TGTGCCAGCAGCGTAATGGGGGGCAATGAGCAGTTCTTC
>once|TRBV19|TRBJ2-1|15|TRBD2
CASSKATSGYNEQFF
TGTGCCAGTAGTAAGGCGACTAGCGGATACAATGAGCAGTTCTTC
>.|TRBV27|TRBJ2-7|16|TRBD2
CASRRVGLAGLYEQYF
TGTGCCAGCAGAAGAGTGGGGCTAGCGGGACTCTACGAGCAGTACTTC
>.|TRBV19|TRBJ1-1|13|.
CAIRTREDTEAFF
TGTGCAATAAGGACCAGGGAGGACACTGAAGCTTTCTTT
>.|TRBV11-2|TRBJ1-1|14|.
CASSLGRINTEAFF
TGTGCCAGCAGCTTGGGCAGGATAAACACTGAAGCTTTCTTT
>.|TRBV5-4|TRBJ2-5|13|.
CASSLYGGETQYF
TGTGCCAGCAGCTTGTATGGCGGAGAGACCCAGTACTTC
>.|TRBV19|TRBJ2-3|14|.
CASSKGRGTDTQYF
TGTGCCAGTAGTAAGGGTCGGGGGACAGATACGCAGTATTTT
>.|TRBV5-1|TRBJ1-4|15|TRBD1
CASSQMTGEAEKLFF
TGCGCCAGCAGCCAGATGACAGGGGAGGCTGAAAAACTGTTTTTT
>.|TRBV10-3|TRBJ2-2|14|.
CAISRDGNTGELFF
TGTGCCATCAGTAGGGACGGAAACACCGGGGAGCTGTTTTTT
>.|TRBV27|TRBJ2-2|15|.
CASSFRDSSTGELFF
TGTGCCAGCAGTTTCCGAGACTCCAGCACCGGGGAGCTGTTTTTT
>.|TRBV7-8|TRBJ2-7|18|TRBD1
CASSLRGNNRGRGYEQYF
TGTGCCAGCAGCTTAAGGGGAAACAACAGGGGGCGCGGGTACGAGCAGTACTTC
>.|TRBV5-4|TRBJ2-5|11|.
CASSEQETQYF
TGTGCCAGCAGCGAACAAGAGACCCAGTACTTC
>.|TRBV19|TRBJ2-1|12|.
CASTTDYNEQFF
TGTGCCAGTACCACTGATTACAATGAGCAGTTCTTC
>.|TRBV7-8|TRBJ2-2|15|TRBD2
CASSLRRERAGELFF
TGTGCCAGCAGCTTGAGGCGGGAGAGGGCCGGGGAGCTGTTTTTT
>.|TRBV7-9|TRBJ2-5|12|.
CASSLSAATQYF
TGTGCCAGCAGCCTATCCGCAGCGACGCAGTACTTC
>.|TRBV18|TRBJ2-6|15|.
CASSPPGTGANVLTF
TGTGCCAGCTCACCACCGGGTACTGGGGCCAACGTCCTGACTTTC
>.|TRBV11-2|TRBJ2-1|15|TRBD2
CASSFGTSAYNEQFF
TGTGCCAGCAGCTTTGGGACTAGCGCCTACAATGAGCAGTTCTTC
>.|TRBV7-9|TRBJ1-1|12|.
CASTVVNTEAFF
TGTGCCAGCACCGTAGTGAACACTGAAGCTTTCTTT